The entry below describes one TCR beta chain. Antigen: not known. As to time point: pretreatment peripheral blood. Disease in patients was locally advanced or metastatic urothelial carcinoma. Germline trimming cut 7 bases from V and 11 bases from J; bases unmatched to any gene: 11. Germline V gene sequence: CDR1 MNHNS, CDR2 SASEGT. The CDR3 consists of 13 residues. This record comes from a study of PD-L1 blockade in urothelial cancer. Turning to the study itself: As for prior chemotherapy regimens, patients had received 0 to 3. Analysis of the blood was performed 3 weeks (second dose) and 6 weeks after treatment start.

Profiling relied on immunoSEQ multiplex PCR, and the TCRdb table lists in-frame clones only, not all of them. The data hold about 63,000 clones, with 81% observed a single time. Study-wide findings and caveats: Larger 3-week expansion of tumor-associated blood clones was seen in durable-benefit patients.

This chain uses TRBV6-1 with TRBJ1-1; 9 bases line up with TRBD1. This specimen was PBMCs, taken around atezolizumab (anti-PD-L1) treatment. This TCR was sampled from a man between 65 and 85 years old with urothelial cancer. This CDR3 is CASKIPGQGRAFF. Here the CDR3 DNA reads TGTGCCAGCAAGATCCCGGGACAGGGTAGGGCTTTCTTT.